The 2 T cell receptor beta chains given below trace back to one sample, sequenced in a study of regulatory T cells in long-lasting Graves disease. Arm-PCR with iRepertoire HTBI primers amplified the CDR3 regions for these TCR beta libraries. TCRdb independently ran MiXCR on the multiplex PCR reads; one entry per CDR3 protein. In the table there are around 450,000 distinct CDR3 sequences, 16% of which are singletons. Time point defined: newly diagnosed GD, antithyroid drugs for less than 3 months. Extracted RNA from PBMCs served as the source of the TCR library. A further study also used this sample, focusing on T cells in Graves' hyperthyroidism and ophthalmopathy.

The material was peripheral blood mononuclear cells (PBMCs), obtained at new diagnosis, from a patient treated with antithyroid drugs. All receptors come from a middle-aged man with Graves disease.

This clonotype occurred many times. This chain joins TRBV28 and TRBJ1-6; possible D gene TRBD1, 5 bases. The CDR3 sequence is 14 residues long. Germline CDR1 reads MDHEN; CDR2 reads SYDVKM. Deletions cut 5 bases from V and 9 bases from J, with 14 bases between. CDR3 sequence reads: CASSERDFSSPLHF. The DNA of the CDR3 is TGTGCCAGCAGTGAAAGGGACTTTAGTTCACCCCTCCACTTT.

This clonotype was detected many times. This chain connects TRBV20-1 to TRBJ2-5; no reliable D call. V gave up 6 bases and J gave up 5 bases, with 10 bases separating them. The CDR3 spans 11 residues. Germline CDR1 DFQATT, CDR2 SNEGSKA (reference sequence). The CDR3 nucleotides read TGCAGTGCCCAGTCTGGGGAGACCCAGTACTTC. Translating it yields CSAQSGETQYF.